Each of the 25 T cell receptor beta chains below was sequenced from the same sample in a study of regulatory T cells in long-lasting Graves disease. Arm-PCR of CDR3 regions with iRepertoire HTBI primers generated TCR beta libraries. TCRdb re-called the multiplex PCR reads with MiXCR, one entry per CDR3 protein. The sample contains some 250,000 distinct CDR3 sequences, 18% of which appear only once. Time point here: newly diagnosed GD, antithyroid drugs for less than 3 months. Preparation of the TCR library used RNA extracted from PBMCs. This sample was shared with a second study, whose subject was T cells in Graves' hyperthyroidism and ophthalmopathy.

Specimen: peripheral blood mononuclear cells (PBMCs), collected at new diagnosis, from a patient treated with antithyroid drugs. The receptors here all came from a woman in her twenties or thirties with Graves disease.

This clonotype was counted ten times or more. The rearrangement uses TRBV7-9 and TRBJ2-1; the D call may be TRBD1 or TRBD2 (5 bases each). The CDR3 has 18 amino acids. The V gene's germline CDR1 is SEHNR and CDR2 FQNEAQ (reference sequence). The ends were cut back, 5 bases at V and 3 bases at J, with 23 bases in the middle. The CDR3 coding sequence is TGTGCCAGCAGCCGAAAACAGGACTTCAGGGCCCGCTACAATGAGCAGTTCTTC. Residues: CASSRKQDFRARYNEQFF.

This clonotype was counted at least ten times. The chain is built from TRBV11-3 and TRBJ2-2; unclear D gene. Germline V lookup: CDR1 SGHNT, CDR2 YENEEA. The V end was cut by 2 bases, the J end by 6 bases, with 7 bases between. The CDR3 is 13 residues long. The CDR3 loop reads CASSLTGAGELFF. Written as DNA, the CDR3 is TGTGCCAGCAGCTTAACGGGCGCCGGGGAGCTGTTTTTT.

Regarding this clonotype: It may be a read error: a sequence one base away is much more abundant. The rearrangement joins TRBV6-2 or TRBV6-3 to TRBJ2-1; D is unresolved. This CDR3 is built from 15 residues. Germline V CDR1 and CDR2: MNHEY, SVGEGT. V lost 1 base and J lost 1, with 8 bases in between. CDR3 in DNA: TGTGCCAGCAGTTACTTCGGGTTGTCCTACAATGAGCAGTTCTTC. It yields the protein CASSYFGLSYNEQFF.

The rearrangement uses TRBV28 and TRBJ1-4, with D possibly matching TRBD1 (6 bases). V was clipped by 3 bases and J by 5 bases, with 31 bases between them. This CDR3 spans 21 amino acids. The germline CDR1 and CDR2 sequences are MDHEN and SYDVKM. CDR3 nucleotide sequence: TGTGCCAGCAGTTTTTCCCGTGATGGCAGGGGAAAAGAAAATTTCAATGAAAAACTGTTTTTT. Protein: CASSFSRDGRGKENFNEKLFF.

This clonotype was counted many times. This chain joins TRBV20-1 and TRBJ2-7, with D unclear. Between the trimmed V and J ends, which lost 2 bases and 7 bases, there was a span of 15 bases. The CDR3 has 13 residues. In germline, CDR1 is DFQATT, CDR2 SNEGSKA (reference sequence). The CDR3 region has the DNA TGCAGTGCTAGACTACCCGCAGGTCGAGAGCAGTACTTC. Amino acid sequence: CSARLPAGREQYF.

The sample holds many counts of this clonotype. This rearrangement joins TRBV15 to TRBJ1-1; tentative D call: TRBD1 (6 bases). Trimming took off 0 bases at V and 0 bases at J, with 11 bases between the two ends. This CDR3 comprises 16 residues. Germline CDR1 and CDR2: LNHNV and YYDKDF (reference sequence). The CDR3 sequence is CATSRDGAGVNTEAFF. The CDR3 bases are TGTGCCACCAGCAGAGATGGCGCAGGGGTGAACACTGAAGCTTTCTTT.

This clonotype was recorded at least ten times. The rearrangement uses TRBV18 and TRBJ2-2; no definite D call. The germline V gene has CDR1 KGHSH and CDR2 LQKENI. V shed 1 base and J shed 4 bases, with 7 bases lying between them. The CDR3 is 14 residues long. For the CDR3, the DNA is TGTGCCAGCTCACCACAGACGACCACCGGGGAGCTGTTTTTT. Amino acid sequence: CASSPQTTTGELFF.

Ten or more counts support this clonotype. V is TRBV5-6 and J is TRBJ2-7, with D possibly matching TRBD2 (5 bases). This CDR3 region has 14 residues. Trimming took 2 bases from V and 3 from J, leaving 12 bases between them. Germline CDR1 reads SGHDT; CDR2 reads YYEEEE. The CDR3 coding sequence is TGTGCCAGCAGCTTAAAAGGACTGAACTACGAGCAGTACTTC. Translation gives CASSLKGLNYEQYF. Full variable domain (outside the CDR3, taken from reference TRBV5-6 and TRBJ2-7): DAGVTQSPTHLIKTRGQQVTLRCSPKSGHDTVSWYQQALGQGPQFIFQYYEEEERQRGNFPDRFSGHQFPNYSSELNVNALLLGDSALYLCASSLKGLNYEQYFGPGTRLTVT.

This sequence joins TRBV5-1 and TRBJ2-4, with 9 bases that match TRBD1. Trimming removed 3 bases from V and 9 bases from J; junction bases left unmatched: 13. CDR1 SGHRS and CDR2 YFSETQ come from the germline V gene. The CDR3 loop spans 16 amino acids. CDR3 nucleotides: TGCGCCAGCAGCTCCTACCTCACAGGGGGCCCTTCCATTCAGTACTTC. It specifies CASSSYLTGGPSIQYF.

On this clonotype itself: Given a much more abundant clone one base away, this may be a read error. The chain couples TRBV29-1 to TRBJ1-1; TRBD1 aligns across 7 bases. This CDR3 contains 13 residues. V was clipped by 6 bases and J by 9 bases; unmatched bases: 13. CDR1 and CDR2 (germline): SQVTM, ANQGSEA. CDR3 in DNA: TGCAGCGTGACAGGGACCGGTCCAAACAAAGCTTTCTTT. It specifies CSVTGTGPNKAFF.

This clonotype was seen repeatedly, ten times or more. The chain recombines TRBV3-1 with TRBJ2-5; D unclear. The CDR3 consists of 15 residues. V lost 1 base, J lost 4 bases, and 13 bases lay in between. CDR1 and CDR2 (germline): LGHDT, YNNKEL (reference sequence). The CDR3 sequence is CASSQGPNVVETQYF. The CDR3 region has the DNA TGTGCCAGCAGCCAAGGCCCAAACGTGGTAGAGACCCAGTACTTC.

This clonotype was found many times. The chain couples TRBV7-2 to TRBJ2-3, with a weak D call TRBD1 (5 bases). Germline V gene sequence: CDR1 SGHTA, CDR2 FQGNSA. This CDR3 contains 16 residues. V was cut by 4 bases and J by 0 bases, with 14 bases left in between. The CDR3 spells CASSSLWGPSTDTQYF. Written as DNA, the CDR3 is TGTGCCAGCAGCTCCCTGTGGGGCCCTAGCACAGATACGCAGTATTTT.

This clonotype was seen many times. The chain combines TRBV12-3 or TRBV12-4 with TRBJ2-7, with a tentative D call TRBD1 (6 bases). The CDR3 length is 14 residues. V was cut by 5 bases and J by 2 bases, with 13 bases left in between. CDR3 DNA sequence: TGTGCCAGCAGTAAGGGGGAGCCACCCTACGAGCAGTACTTC. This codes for CASSKGEPPYEQYF.

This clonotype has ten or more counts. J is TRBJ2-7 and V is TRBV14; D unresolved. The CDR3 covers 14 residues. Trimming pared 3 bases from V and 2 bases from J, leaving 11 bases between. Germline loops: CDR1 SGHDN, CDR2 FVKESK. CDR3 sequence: CASSQGVAAYEQYF. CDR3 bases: TGTGCCAGCAGCCAGGGTGTCGCAGCCTACGAGCAGTACTTC.

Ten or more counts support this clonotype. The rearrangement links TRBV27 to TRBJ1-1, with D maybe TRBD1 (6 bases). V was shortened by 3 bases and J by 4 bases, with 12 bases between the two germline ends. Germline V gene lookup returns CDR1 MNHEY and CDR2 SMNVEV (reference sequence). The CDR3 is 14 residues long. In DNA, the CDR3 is TGTGCCAGCAGTTTCCCGAACAGGGTCACTGAAGCTTTCTTT. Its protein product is CASSFPNRVTEAFF.

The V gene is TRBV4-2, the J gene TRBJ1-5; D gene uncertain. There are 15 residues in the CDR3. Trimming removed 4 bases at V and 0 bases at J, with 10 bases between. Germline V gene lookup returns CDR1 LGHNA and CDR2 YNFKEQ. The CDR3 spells CASSRSHGSNQPQHF. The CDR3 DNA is TGTGCCAGCAGCCGAAGCCACGGTAGCAATCAGCCCCAGCATTTT.

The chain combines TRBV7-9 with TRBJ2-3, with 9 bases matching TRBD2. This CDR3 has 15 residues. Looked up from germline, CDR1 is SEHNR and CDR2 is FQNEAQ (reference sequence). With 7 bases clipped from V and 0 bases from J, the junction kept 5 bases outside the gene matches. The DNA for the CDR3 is TGTGCCAGCACCCGCGGGGGGGCCAGCACAGATACGCAGTATTTT. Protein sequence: CASTRGGASTDTQYF.

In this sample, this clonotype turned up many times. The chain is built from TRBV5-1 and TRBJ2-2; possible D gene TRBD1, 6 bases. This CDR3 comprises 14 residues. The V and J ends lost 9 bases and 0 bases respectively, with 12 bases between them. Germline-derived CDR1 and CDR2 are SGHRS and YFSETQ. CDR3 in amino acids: CATTGTTNTGELFF. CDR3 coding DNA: TGCGCCACCACCGGGACAACGAACACCGGGGAGCTGTTTTTT.

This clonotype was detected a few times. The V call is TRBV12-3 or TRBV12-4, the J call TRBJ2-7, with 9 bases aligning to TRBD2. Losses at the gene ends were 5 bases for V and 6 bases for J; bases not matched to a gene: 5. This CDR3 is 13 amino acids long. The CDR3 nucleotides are TGTGCCAGCAGTGCTCGCGGGAGGGCCGAGCAGTACTTC. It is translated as CASSARGRAEQYF.

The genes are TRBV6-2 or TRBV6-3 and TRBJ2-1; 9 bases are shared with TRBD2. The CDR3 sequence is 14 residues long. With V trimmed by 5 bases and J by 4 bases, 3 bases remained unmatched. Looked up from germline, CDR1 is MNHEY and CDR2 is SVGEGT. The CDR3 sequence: CASSERGAYNEQFF. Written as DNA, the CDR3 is TGTGCCAGCAGTGAGCGGGGGGCATACAATGAGCAGTTCTTC.

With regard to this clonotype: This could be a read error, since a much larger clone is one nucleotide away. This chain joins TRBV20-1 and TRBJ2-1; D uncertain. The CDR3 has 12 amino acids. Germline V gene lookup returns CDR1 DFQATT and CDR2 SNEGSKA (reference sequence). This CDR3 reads CSASQDLNERFF. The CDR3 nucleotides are TGCAGTGCTAGCCAAGATCTAAATGAGCGGTTCTTC.

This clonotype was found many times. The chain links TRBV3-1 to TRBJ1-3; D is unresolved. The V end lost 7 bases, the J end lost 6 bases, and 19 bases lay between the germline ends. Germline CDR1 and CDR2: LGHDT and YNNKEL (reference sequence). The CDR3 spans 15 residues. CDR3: CASTTFGVGVNTIYF. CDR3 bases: TGTGCCAGCACCACCTTCGGGGTCGGGGTAAACACCATATATTTT.

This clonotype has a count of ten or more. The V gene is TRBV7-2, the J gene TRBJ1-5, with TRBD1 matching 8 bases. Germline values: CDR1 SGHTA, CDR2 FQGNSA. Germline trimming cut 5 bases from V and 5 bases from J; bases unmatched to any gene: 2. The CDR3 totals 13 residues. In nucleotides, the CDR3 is TGTGCCAGCAGCGCGACAGGGGATCAGCCCCAGCATTTT. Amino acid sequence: CASSATGDQPQHF.

CDR3 DNA sequence: TGTGCCAGCATAGCGGGCTCCTACGAGCAGTACTTC. The encoded protein is CASIAGSYEQYF. The V and J genes are TRBV12-3 or TRBV12-4 and TRBJ2-7; 7 bases line up with TRBD2. V shed 7 bases and J 0 bases; nucleotides not matched to a gene: 0. This CDR3 has 12 residues.

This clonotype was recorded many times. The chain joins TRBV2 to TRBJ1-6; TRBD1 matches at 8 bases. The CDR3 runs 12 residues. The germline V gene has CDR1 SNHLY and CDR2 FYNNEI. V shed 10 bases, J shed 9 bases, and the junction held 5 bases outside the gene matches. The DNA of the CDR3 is TGTGCCACCGGGGACAGGCGTTCACCCCTCCACTTT. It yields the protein CATGDRRSPLHF.